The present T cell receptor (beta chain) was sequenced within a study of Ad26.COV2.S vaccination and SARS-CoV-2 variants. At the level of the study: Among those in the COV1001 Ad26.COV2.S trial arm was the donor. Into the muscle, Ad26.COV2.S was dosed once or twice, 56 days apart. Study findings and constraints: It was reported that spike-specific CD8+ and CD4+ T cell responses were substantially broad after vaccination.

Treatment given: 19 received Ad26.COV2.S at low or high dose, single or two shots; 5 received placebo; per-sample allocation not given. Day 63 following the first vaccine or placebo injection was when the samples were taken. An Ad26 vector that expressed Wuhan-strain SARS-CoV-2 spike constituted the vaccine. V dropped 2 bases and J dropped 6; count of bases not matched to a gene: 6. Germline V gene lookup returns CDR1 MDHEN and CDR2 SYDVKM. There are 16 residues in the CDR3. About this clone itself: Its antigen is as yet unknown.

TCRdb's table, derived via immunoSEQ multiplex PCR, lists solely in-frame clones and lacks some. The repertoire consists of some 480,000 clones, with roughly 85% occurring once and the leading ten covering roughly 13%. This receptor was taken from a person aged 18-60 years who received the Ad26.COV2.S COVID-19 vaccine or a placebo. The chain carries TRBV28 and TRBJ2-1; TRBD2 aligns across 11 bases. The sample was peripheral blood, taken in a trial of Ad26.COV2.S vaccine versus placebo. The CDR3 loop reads CASSLRGTSGPNEQFF. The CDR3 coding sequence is TGTGCCAGCAGTTTAAGGGGGACTAGCGGCCCCAATGAGCAGTTCTTC.